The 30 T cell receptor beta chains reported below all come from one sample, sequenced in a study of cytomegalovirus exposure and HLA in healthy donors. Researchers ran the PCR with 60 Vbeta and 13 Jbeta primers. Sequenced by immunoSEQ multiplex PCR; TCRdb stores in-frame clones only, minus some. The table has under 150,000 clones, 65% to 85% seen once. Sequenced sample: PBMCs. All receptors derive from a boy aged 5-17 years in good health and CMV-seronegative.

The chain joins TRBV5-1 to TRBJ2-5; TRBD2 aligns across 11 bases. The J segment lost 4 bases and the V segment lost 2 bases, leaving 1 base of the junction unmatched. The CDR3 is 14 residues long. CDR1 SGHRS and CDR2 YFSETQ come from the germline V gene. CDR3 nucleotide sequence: TGCGCCAGCAGCTTTGGGACTAGCGGAGAGACCCAGTACTTC. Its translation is CASSFGTSGETQYF.

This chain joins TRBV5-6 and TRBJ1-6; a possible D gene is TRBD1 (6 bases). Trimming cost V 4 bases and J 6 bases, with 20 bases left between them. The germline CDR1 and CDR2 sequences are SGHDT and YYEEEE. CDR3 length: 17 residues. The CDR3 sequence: CASSPRWGRGGNSPLHF. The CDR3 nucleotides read TGTGCCAGCAGCCCTAGGTGGGGGAGAGGGGGTAATTCACCCCTCCACTTT.

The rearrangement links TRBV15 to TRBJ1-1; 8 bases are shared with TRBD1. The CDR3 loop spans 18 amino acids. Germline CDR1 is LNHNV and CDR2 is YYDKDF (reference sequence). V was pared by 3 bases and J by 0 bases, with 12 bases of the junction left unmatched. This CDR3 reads CATSRDRALYELNTEAFF. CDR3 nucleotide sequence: TGTGCCACCAGCAGGGACAGGGCCTTATACGAGTTGAACACTGAAGCTTTCTTT. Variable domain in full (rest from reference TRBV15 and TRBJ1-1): DAMVIQNPRYQVTQFGKPVTLSCSQTLNHNVMYWYQQKSSQAPKLLFHYYDKDFNNEADTPDNFQSRRPNTSFCFLDIRSPGLGDTAMYLCATSRDRALYELNTEAFFGQGTRLTVV.

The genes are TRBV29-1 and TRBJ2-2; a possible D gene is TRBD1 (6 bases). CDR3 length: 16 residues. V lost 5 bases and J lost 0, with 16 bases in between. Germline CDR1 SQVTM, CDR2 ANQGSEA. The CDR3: CSVLRQGMSNTGELFF. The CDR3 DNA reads TGCAGCGTTTTGCGTCAGGGGATGTCGAACACCGGGGAGCTGTTTTTT.

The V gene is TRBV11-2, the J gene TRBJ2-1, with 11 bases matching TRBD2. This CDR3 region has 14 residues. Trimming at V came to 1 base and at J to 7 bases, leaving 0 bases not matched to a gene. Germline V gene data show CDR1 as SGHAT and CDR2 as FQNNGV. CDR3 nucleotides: TGTGCCAGCAGCTTAGGACTAGCGGGAAATGAGCAGTTCTTC. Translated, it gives CASSLGLAGNEQFF.

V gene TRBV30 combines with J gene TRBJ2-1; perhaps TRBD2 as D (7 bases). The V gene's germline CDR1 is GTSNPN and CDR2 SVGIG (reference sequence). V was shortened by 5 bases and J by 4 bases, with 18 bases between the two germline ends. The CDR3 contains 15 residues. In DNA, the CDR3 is TGTGCCTGGGGGCAGGGGACTACTCAATACAATGAGCAGTTCTTC. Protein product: CAWGQGTTQYNEQFF.

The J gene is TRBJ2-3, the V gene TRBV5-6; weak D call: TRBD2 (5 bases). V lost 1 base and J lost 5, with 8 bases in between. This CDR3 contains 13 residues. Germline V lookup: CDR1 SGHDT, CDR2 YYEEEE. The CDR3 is CASSLTAGDTQYF. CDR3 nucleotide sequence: TGTGCCAGCAGCTTGACGGCGGGAGATACGCAGTATTTT.

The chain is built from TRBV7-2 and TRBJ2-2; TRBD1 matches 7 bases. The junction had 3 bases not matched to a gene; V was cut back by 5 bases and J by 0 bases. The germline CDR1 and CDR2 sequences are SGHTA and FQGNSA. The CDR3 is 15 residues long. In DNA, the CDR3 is TGTGCCAGCAGCCCGGACAGGACGAACACCGGGGAGCTGTTTTTT. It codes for CASSPDRTNTGELFF.

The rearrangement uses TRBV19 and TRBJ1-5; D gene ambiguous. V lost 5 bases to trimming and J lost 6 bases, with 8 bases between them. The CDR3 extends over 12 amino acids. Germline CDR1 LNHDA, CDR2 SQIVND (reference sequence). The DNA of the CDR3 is TGTGCCAGTAGTCCCCCCCGTCAGCCCCAGCATTTT. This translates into CASSPPRQPQHF. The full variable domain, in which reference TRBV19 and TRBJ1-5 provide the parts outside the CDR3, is DGGITQSPKYLFRKEGQNVTLSCEQNLNHDAMYWYRQDPGQGLRLIYYSQIVNDFQKGDIAEGYSVSREKKESFPLTVTSAQKNPTAFYLCASSPPRQPQHFGDGTRLSIL.

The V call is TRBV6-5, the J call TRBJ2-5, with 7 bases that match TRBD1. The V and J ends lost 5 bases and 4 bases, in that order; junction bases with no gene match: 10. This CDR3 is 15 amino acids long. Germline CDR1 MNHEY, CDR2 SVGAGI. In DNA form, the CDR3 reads TGTGCCAGCAGTCACGACGACAGGGAGAGAGAGACCCAGTACTTC. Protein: CASSHDDRERETQYF.

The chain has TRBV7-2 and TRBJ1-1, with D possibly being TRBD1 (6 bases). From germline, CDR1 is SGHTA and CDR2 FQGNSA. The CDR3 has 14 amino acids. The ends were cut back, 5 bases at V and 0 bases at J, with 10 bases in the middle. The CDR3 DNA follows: TGTGCCAGCAGCCCAGCAGGGGTGAACACTGAAGCTTTCTTT. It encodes CASSPAGVNTEAFF.

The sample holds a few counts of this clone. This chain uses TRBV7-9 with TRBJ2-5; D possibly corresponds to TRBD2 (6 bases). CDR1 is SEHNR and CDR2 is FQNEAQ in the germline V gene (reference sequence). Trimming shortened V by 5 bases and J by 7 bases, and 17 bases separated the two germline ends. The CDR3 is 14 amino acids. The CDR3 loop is CASSLDSGTGTQYF. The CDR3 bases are TGTGCCAGCAGCCTTGATAGCGGCACAGGGACCCAGTACTTC.

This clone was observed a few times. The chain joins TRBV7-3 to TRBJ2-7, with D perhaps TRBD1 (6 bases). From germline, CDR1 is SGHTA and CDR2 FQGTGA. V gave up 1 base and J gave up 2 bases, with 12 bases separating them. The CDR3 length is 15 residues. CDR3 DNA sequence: TGTGCCAGCAGCTTAAGAACGGGACACGCCTACGAGCAGTACTTC. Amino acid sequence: CASSLRTGHAYEQYF.

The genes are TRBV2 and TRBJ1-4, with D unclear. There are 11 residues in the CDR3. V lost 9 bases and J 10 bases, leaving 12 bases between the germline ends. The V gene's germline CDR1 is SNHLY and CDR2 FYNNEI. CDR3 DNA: TGTGCCAGTGCTGACTCCGGAAAACTGTTTTTT. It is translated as CASADSGKLFF.

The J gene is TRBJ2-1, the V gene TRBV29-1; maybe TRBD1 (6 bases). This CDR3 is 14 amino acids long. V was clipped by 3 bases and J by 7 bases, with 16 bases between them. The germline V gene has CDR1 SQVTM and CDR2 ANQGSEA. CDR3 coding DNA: TGCAGCGTTGATACAGGGAAGGGCTGGAATGAGCAGTTCTTC. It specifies CSVDTGKGWNEQFF.

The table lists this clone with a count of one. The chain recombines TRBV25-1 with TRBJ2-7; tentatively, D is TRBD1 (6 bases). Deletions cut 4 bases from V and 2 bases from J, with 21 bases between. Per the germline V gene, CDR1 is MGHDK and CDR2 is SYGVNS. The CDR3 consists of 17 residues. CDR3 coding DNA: TGTGCCAGCAGTGCAACCGGGACATATTCCACTACCTACGAGCAGTACTTC. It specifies CASSATGTYSTTYEQYF.

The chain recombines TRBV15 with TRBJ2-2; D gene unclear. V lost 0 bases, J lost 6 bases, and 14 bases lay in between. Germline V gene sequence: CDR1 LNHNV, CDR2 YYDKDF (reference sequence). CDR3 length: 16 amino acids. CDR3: CATSRDLRGPAGELFF. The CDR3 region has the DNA TGTGCCACCAGCAGAGATCTGAGAGGTCCGGCCGGGGAGCTGTTTTTT.

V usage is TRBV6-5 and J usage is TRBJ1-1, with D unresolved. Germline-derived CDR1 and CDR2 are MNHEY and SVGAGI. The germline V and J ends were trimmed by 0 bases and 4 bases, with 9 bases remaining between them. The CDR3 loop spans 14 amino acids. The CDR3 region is CASSYSGRFTEAFF. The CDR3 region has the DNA TGTGCCAGCAGTTACTCCGGCAGGTTCACTGAAGCTTTCTTT.

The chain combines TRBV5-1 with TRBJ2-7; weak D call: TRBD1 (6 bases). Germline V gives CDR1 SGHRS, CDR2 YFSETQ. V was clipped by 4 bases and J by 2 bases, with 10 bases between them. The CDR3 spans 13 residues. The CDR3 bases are TGCGCCAGCAGCCCACAGGGTCCCTACGAGCAGTACTTC. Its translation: CASSPQGPYEQYF.

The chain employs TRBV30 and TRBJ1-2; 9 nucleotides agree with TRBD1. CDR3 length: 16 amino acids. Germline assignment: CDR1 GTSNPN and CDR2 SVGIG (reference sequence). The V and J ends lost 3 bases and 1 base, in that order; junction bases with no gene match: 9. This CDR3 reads CAWRGTGKTFNYGYTF. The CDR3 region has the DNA TGTGCCTGGAGAGGGACAGGGAAGACCTTTAACTATGGCTACACCTTC. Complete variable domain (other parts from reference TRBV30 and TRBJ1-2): SQTIHQWPATLVQPVGSPLSLECTVEGTSNPNLYWYRQAAGRGLQLLFYSVGIGQISSEVPQNLSASRPQDRQFILSSKKLLLSDSGFYLCAWRGTGKTFNYGYTFGSGTRLTVV.

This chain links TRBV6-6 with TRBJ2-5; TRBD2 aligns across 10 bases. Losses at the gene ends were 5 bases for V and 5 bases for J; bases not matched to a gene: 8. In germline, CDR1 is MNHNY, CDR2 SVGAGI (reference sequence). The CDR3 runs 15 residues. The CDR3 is CASSTHQTSGETQYF. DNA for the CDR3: TGTGCCAGCAGTACGCACCAGACTAGCGGGGAGACCCAGTACTTC.

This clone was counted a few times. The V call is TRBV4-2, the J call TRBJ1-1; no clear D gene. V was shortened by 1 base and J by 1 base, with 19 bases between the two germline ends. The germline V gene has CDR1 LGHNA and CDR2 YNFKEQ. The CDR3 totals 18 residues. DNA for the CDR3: TGTGCCAGCAGCCAAGGAGTCGGCACGGGGTATGGGAACACTGAAGCTTTCTTT. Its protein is CASSQGVGTGYGNTEAFF.

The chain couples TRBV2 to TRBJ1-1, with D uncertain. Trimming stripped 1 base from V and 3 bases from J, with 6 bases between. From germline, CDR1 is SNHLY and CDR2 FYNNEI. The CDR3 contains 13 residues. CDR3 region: CASSEDGDTEAFF. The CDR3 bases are TGTGCCAGCAGTGAAGACGGGGACACTGAAGCTTTCTTT.

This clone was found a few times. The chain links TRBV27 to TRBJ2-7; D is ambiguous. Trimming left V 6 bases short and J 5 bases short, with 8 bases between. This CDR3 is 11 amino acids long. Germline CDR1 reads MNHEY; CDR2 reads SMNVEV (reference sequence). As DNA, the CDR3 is TGTGCCAGCAGCCCCACGGACGAGCAGTACTTC. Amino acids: CASSPTDEQYF.

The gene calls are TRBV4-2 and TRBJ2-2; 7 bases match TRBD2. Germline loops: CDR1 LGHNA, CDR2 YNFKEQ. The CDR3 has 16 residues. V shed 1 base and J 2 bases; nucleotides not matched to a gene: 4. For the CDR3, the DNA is TGTGCCAGCAGCCAAGTGGCGGGAGCCAACACCGGGGAGCTGTTTTTT. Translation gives CASSQVAGANTGELFF.

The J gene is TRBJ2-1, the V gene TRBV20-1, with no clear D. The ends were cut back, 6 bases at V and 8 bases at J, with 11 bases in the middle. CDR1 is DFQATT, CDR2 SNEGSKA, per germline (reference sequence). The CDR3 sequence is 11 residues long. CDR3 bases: TGCAGTGCCGGAAAGAGCGATGAGCAGTTCTTC. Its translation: CSAGKSDEQFF.

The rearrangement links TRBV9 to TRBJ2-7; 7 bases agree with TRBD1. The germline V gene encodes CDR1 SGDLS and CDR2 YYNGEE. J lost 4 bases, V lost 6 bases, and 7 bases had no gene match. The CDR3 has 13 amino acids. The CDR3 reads CASNRDSSYEQYF. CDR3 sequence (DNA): TGTGCCAGCAACCGGGACAGCTCATACGAGCAGTACTTC.

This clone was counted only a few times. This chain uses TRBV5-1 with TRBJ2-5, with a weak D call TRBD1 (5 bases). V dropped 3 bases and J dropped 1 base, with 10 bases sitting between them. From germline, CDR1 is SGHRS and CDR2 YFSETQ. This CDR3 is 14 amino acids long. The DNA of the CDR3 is TGCGCCAGCAGCTCAGACAGACCCCAAGAGACCCAGTACTTC. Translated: CASSSDRPQETQYF.

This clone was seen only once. CDR3 coding DNA: TGCAGCGTTGGACAGGGACTTGAAAAACTGTTTTTT. It codes for CSVGQGLEKLFF. The rearrangement joins TRBV29-1 to TRBJ1-4; 7 bases are shared with TRBD1. J lost 7 bases, V lost 4 bases, and 3 bases had no gene match. This CDR3 has 12 residues. Germline V CDR1 and CDR2: SQVTM, ANQGSEA.

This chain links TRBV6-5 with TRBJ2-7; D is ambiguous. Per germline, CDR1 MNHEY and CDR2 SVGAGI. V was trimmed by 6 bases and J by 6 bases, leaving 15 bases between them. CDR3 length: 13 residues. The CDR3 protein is CASSTTFRPEQYF. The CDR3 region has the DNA TGTGCCAGCAGCACTACCTTTCGTCCCGAGCAGTACTTC.